This paragraph reports one TCR beta chain. No antigen is known for it. This entry comes from a study of long-term antiretroviral therapy in people with HIV. Study-wide findings and caveats: Clones that had undergone expansion before ART dominated the repertoire at all time points. Spans of CDR3 length were tighter for HIV repertoires than for controls.

Researchers ran immunoSEQ v3.0 at survey level. The repertoire was sequenced with immunoSEQ multiplex PCR; TCRdb's copy has only in-frame clones and lacks some. The sample holds roughly 39,000 clones; 65% to 90% are singletons and the top ten take almost 4%. Samples held roughly 0.85-11 million cryopreserved PBMC, and DNA extraction followed. The V gene lost 4 bases and the J gene lost 8 bases, with 17 bases spanning the gap. In germline, CDR1 is MDHEN, CDR2 SYDVKM. The CDR3 consists of 14 residues. This specimen was unsorted PBMCs, taken just before starting antiretroviral therapy. The source is a woman aged 18-30 years with HIV. The chain couples TRBV28 to TRBJ1-1, with no clear D. The CDR3, as DNA: TGTGCCAGCAGTTCTCAGGACGGGCGGGAGGAAGCTTTCTTT. Encoded protein: CASSSQDGREEAFF.